This is a list of T cell receptor beta chains from one sample in a study of shared clonotypes between healthy human individuals. TCRdb's copy holds only in-frame clones and misses some; the assay was immunoSEQ multiplex PCR. The table records 2 million to 2.5 million clones, roughly 95% of them present only once. Sequences were obtained from naive CD4+ T cells sorted from blood. Every receptor here comes from a man aged 18-30 years in good health. Both conserved end residues are part of each CDR3. Fields, in order: clone size, D gene, V gene, J gene, CDR3 protein, CDR3 DNA. The D gene is left open where the match is weak. Clone sizes are given selectively: once, few, many, or a class where the clone is expanded.

NA	NA	TRBV7-8	TRBJ1-1	CASSLQGFNTEAFF	TGTGCCAGCAGCTTACAGGGGTTCAACACTGAAGCTTTCTTT
NA	NA	TRBV14	TRBJ2-2	CASSQGRVTGELFF	TGTGCCAGCAGCCAAGGGAGAGTCACCGGGGAGCTGTTTTTT
NA	NA	TRBV25-1	TRBJ2-1	CASPKGGTHNEQFF	TGTGCCAGTCCTAAGGGGGGGACCCACAATGAGCAGTTCTTC
NA	TRBD2	TRBV9	TRBJ2-2	CASSVGTWTSGRDTGELFF	TGTGCCAGCAGCGTAGGAACGTGGACTAGCGGGAGGGACACCGGGGAGCTGTTTTTT
NA	NA	TRBV6-1	TRBJ1-1	CASTREIPEAFF	TGTGCCAGCACCAGGGAAATCCCTGAAGCTTTCTTT
NA	NA	TRBV14	TRBJ2-1	CASSQDLDLNYNEQFF	TGTGCCAGCAGCCAAGATTTGGACCTGAATTACAATGAGCAGTTCTTC
NA	NA	TRBV5-1	TRBJ2-4	CASSSRGAIAKNIQYF	TGCGCCAGCAGCTCGAGGGGGGCTATAGCCAAAAACATTCAGTACTTC
NA	TRBD1	TRBV28	TRBJ2-7	CASRWTGVYEQYF	TGTGCCAGCAGATGGACAGGGGTATACGAGCAGTACTTC
NA	TRBD1	TRBV11-2	TRBJ1-6	CASSLEGQTYNSPLHF	TGTGCCAGCAGTTTAGAGGGACAGACCTATAATTCACCCCTCCACTTT
NA	NA	TRBV9	TRBJ2-2	CASSVGNRNTGELFF	TGTGCCAGCAGCGTAGGAAACAGAAACACCGGGGAGCTGTTTTTT
NA	TRBD2	TRBV9	TRBJ2-5	CASSSSGTTETQYF	TGTGCCAGCAGCTCCTCCGGGACTACGGAGACCCAGTACTTC
NA	TRBD1	TRBV18	TRBJ2-7	CASSRGQGTYEQYF	TGTGCCAGCTCACGGGGACAGGGGACCTACGAGCAGTACTTC
NA	TRBD2	TRBV6-5	TRBJ2-1	CASRTGTSGNNEQFF	TGTGCCAGCAGGACCGGGACTAGCGGAAACAATGAGCAGTTCTTC
NA	NA	TRBV7-9	TRBJ2-7	CASSPTDSPPYEQYF	TGTGCCAGCAGCCCGACCGACAGTCCCCCCTACGAGCAGTACTTC
NA	NA	TRBV2	TRBJ2-7	CASRTIRGTRSYEQYF	TGTGCCAGCAGAACTATTAGGGGCACCCGCTCCTACGAGCAGTACTTC
NA	NA	TRBV10-3	TRBJ2-1	CAISGSRDGYNEQFF	TGTGCCATCAGCGGGTCCCGGGACGGGTACAATGAGCAGTTCTTC
NA	NA	TRBV11-2	TRBJ1-1	CASRTQTNTEAFF	TGTGCCAGCAGGACTCAGACGAACACTGAAGCTTTCTTT
NA	NA	TRBV5-6	TRBJ1-5	CASSLWGTGNQPQHF	TGTGCCAGCAGCTTGTGGGGAACGGGCAATCAGCCCCAGCATTTT
NA	TRBD1	TRBV11-3	TRBJ2-3	CASSLDKIGQGTDTQYF	TGTGCCAGCAGCTTAGATAAGATCGGACAGGGCACAGATACGCAGTATTTT
NA	TRBD2	TRBV9	TRBJ2-1	CASSSRTSGNNEQFF	TGTGCCAGCAGCTCCCGGACTAGCGGGAACAATGAGCAGTTCTTC
NA	NA	TRBV2	TRBJ1-4	CASSAEGLNEKLFF	TGTGCCAGCAGTGCCGAGGGGCTTAATGAAAAACTGTTTTTT
NA	TRBD1	TRBV7-9	TRBJ1-5	CASSLGFGAGGNSNQPQHF	TGTGCCAGCAGCTTAGGGTTCGGGGCAGGGGGCAATAGCAATCAGCCCCAGCATTTT
NA	NA	TRBV30	TRBJ2-7	CAWSVLEEQYF	TGTGCCTGGAGTGTACTAGAGGAGCAGTACTTC
NA	NA	TRBV11-2	TRBJ2-1	CASSAGPYNEQFF	TGTGCCAGCAGCGCGGGGCCCTACAATGAGCAGTTCTTC
once	TRBD1	TRBV5-4	TRBJ2-2	CASSLDRGPGELFF	TGTGCCAGCAGCTTGGACAGGGGCCCCGGGGAGCTGTTTTTT
NA	NA	TRBV18	TRBJ1-2	CASSPTGTSRTNNTYGYTF	TGTGCCAGCTCACCGACGGGGACGAGTAGAACTAACAACACCTATGGCTACACCTTC
NA	NA	TRBV11-2	TRBJ2-7	CASSKQYSYEQYF	TGTGCCAGCAGCAAACAGTACTCCTACGAGCAGTACTTC